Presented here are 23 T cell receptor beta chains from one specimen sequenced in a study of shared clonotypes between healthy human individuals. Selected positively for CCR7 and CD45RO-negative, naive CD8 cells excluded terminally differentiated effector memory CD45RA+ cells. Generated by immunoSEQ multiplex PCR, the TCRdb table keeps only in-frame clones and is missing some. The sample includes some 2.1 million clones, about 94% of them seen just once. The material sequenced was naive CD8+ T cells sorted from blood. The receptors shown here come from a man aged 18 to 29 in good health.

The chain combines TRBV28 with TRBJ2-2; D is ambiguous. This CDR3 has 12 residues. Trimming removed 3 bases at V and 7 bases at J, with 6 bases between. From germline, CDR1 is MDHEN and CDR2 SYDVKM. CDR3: CASSFRHGELFF. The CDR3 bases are TGTGCCAGCAGTTTTCGGCACGGGGAGCTGTTTTTT.

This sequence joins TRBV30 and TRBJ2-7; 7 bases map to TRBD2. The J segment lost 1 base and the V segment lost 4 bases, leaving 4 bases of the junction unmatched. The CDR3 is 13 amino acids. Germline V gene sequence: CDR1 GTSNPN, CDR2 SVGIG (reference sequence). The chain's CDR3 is CAWTSGISYEQYF. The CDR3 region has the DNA TGTGCCTGGACTAGCGGAATATCCTACGAGCAGTACTTC.

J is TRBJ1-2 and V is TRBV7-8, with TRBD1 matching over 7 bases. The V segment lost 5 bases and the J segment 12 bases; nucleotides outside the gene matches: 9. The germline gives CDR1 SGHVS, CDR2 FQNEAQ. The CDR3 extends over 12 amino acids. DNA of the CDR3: TGTGCCAGCAGCGCCGACAGGGAGGGGGACACCTTC. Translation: CASSADREGDTF. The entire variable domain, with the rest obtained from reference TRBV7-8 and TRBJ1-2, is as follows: GAGVSQSPRYKVAKRGQDVALRCDPISGHVSLFWYQQALGQGPEFLTYFQNEAQLDKSGLPSDRFFAERPEGSVSTLKIQRTQQEDSAVYLCASSADREGDTFGSGTRLTVV.

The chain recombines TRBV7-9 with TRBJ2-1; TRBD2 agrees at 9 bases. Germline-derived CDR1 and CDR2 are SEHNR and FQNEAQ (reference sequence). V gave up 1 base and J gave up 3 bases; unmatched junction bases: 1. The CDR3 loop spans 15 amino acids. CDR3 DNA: TGTGCCAGCAGCTTAGAGACTAGCGGCTACAATGAGCAGTTCTTC. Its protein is CASSLETSGYNEQFF.

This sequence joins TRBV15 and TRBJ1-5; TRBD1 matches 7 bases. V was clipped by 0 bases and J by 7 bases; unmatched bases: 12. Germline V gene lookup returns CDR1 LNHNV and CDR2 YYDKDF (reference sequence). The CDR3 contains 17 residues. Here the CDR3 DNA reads TGTGCCACCAGCAGAGATAAGGGGGCTGGGGAAGGGCAGCCCCAGCATTTT. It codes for CATSRDKGAGEGQPQHF. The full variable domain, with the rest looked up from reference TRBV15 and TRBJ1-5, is DAMVIQNPRYQVTQFGKPVTLSCSQTLNHNVMYWYQQKSSQAPKLLFHYYDKDFNNEADTPDNFQSRRPNTSFCFLDIRSPGLGDTAMYLCATSRDKGAGEGQPQHFGDGTRLSIL.

CDR3 sequence reads: CAWSVLAGVGEQFF. The CDR3 bases are TGTGCCTGGAGTGTACTAGCGGGAGTAGGCGAGCAGTTCTTC. The genes are TRBV30 and TRBJ2-1; 11 bases map to TRBD2. V shed 0 bases and J 10 bases; nucleotides not matched to a gene: 5. Germline V lookup: CDR1 GTSNPN, CDR2 SVGIG (reference sequence). This CDR3 has 14 residues.

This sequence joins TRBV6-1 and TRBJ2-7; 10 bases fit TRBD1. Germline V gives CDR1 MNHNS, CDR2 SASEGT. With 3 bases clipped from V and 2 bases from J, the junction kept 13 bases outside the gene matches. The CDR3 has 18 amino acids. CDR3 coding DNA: TGTGCCAGCAGTGATCCGACAGGGGGCCCATCAACCACCTACGAGCAGTACTTC. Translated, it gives CASSDPTGGPSTTYEQYF.

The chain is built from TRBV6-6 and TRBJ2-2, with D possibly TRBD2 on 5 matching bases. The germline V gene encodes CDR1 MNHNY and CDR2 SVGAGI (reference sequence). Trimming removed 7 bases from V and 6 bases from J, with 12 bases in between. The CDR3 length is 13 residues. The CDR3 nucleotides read TGTGCCAGCAATGCGGGCAAGGCCGGGGAGCTGTTTTTT. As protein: CASNAGKAGELFF.

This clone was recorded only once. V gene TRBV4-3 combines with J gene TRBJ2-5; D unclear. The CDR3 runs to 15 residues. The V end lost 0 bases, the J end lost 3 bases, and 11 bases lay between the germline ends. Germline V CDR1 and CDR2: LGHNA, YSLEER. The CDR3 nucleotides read TGCGCCAGCAGCCAAGATTTTGGCACCAAAGAGACCCAGTACTTC. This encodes CASSQDFGTKETQYF.

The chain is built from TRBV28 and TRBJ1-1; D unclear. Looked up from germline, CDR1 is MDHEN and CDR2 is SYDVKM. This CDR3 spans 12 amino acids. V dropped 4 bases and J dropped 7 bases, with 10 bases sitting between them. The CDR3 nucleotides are TGTGCCAGCAGTTGGGGTGAGATTGAAGCTTTCTTT. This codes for CASSWGEIEAFF.

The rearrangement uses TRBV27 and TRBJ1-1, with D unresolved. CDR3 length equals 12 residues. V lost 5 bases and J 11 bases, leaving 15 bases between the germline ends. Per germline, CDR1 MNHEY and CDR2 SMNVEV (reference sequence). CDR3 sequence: CASSPRGAVAFF. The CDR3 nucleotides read TGTGCCAGCAGTCCCCGTGGAGCGGTGGCTTTCTTT.

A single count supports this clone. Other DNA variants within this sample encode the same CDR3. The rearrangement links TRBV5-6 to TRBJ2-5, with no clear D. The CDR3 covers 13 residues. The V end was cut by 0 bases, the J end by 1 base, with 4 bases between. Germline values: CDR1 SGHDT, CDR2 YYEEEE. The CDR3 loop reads CASSLGAQETQYF. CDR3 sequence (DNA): TGTGCCAGCAGCTTGGGGGCCCAAGAGACCCAGTACTTC. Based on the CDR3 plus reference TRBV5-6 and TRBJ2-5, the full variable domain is DAGVTQSPTHLIKTRGQQVTLRCSPKSGHDTVSWYQQALGQGPQFIFQYYEEEERQRGNFPDRFSGHQFPNYSSELNVNALLLGDSALYLCASSLGAQETQYFGPGTRLLVL.

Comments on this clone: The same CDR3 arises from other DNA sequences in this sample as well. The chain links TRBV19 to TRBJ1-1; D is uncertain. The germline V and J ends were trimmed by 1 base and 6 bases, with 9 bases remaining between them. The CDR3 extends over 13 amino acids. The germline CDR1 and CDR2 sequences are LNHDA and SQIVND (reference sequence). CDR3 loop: CASSIVSGSEAFF. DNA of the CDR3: TGTGCCAGTAGTATAGTTAGCGGCTCTGAAGCTTTCTTT.

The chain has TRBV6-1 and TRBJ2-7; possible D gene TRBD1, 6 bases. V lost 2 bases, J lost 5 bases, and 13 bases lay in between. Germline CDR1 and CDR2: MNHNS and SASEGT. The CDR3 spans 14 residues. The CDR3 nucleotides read TGTGCCAGCAGTGAAAAGGGGGTCAGGAACGAGCAGTACTTC. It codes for CASSEKGVRNEQYF.

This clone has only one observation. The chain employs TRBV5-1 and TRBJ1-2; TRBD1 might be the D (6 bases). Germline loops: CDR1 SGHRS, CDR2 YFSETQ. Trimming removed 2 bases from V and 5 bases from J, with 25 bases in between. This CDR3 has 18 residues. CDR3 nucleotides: TGCGCCAGCAGCTTTTCGCCTTCGGACAGTCTCCCTCCTTATGGCTACACCTTC. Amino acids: CASSFSPSDSLPPYGYTF.

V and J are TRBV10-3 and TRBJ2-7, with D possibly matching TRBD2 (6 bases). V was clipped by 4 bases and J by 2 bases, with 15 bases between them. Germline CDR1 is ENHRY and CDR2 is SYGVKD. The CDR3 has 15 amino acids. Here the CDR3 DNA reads TGTGCCATCAGTGCAGCCGGGACTCCCACCTACGAGCAGTACTTC. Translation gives CAISAAGTPTYEQYF.

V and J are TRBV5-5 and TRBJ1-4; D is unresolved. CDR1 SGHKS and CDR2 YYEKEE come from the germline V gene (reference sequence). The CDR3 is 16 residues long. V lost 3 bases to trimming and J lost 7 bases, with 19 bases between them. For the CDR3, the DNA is TGTGCCAGCAGCTCCTCGCTGCCCCAAGAGGGTGAAAAACTGTTTTTT. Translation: CASSSSLPQEGEKLFF.

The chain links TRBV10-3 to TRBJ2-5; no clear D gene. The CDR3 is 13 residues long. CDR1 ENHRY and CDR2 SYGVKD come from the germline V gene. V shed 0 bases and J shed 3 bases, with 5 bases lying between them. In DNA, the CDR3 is TGTGCCATCAGTGAGTCAGACGAAGAGACCCAGTACTTC. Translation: CAISESDEETQYF.

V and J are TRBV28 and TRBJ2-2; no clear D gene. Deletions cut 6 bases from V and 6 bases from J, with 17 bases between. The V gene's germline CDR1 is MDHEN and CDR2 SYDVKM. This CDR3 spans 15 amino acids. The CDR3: CASSTAPLGAGELFF. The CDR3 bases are TGTGCCAGCAGCACTGCCCCCCTTGGGGCCGGGGAGCTGTTTTTT.

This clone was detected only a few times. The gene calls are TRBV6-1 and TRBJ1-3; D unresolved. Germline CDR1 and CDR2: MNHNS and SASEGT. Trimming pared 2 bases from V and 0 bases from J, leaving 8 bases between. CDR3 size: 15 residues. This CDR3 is CASSERAVSGNTIYF. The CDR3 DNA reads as TGTGCCAGCAGTGAACGGGCAGTCTCTGGAAACACCATATATTTT.

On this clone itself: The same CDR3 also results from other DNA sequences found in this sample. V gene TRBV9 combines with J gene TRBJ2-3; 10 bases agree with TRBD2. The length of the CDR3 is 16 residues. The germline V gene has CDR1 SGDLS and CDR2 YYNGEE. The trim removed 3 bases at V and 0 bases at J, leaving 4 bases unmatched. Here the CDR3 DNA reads TGTGCCAGCAGCGGGCTAGCGGGGGCTAGCACAGATACGCAGTATTTT. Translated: CASSGLAGASTDTQYF.

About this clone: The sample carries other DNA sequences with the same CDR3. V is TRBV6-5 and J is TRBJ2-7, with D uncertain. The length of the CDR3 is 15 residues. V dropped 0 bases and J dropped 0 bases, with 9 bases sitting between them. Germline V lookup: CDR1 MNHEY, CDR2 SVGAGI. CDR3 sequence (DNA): TGTGCCAGCAGTTACTCGGCAGAGAGCTCCTACGAGCAGTACTTC. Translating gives CASSYSAESSYEQYF.

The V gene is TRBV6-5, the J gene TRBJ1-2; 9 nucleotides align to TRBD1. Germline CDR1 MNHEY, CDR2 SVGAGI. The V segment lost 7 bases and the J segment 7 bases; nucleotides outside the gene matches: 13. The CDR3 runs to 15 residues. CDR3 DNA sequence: TGTGCCAGCACCACCCAGACAGGGGGTACTCTTGGCTACACCTTC. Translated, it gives CASTTQTGGTLGYTF.